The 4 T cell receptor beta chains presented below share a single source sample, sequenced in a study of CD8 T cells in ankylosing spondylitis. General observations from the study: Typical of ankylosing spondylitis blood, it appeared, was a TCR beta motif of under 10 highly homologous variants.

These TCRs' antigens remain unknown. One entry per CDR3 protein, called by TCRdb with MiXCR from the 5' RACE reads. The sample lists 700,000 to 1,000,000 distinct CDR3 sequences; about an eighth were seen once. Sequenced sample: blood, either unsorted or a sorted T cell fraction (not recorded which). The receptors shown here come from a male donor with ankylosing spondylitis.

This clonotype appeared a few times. The DNA for the CDR3 is TGCAGTGCTAGAGCCCCGACAGAGTTCTGGTACTTC. As protein: CSARAPTEFWYF. This sequence joins TRBV20-1 and TRBJ2-4, with a possible D match to TRBD1 (5 bases). Germline V CDR1 and CDR2: DFQATT, SNEGSKA (reference sequence). V was clipped by 1 base and J by 15 bases, with 16 bases between them. CDR3 length: 12 amino acids.

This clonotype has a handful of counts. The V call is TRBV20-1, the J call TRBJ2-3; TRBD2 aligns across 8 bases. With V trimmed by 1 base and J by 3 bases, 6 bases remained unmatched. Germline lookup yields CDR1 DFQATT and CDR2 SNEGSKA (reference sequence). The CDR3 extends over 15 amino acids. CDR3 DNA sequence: TGCAGTGCTAGAGGCCCCAGCGGGGGTACAGATACGCAGTATTTT. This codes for CSARGPSGGTDTQYF.

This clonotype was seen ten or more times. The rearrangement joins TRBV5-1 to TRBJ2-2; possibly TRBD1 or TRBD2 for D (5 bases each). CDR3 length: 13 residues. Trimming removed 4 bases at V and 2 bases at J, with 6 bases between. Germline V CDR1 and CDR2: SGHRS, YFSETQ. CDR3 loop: CASSGGNTGELFF. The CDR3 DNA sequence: TGCGCCAGCAGCGGGGGAAACACCGGGGAGCTGTTTTTT.

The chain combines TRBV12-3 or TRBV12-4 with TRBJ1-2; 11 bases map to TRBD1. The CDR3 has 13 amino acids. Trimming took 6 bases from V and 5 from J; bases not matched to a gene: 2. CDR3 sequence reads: CASRGQGVYGYTF. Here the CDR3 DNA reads TGTGCCAGCAGGGGACAGGGGGTATATGGCTACACCTTC.